This T cell receptor (beta chain) emerged from a study of cytomegalovirus exposure and HLA in healthy donors. This CDR3 has 15 residues. Trimming cost V 2 bases and J 4 bases, with 16 bases left between them. Germline assignment: CDR1 SGDLS and CDR2 YYNGEE. Profiling relied on immunoSEQ multiplex PCR, and the TCRdb table lists in-frame clones only, not all of them. In the table there are 300,000 to 350,000 clones, around 90% of which are singletons. General study results and limits: It was confirmed in vitro that a few of the CMV-associated chains were specific for CMV antigens. It was reportedly the case that the classifier diagnosed cytomegalovirus status with high specificity and sensitivity. Later, an analysis found that TCR clusters from the first cohort tended to co-occur in the 90 to 150 validation repertoires.

To note about this clone: Its specificity is unknown.

Sequencing used PBMCs. This receptor was identified in a man aged 25-40 years in good health and CMV-seronegative. This chain uses TRBV9 with TRBJ2-7, with a tentative D call TRBD1 (6 bases). DNA of the CDR3: TGTGCCAGCAGCGTTGGGGCAGGGGCAATGTACGAGCAGTACTTC. Protein: CASSVGAGAMYEQYF.